This TCR beta chain derives from a study of blood T cell repertoires in COVID-19 (dated by TCRdb to about 2020). Looking at the study overall: Samples from collaborators originated in the United States, Italy and Spain and spanned both the acute and convalescent phases of COVID-19. The material from the prospective study consisted of cDNA or gDNA derived from T cells, B-cell-depleted T cells, or PBMCs. Subjects who had been exposed to COVID-19, were actively infected with it, or had recovered from it provided the deeply sampled blood TCRbeta repertoires that made up the dataset. The repertoires were released in a freely available public database intended as a resource for research on the immune response to SARS-CoV-2. Samples were obtained from the ongoing ImmuneRACE study (first 160 participants) and from roughly 1,300 subjects provided by 6 global collaborators. Nearly every sample came with metadata listing a de-identified subject ID, COVID-19 status, age in years and sex. Where HLA class I and class II types were available, the types were taken from metadata supplied by the sample provider, not from assay-based typing. The full study reports these points: The quantity of clinical and demographic metadata differed by source and by participant and was supplied without curation.

Collaborating institutions collected whole blood in K2EDTA tubes following their own protocols. For TCRbeta analysis, collaborator samples were shipped as frozen whole blood, as isolated PBMCs, or as DNA extracted from either sample type. The immunoSEQ Assay, a bias-controlled multiplex PCR, was used to amplify TCRbeta CDR3 regions from genomic DNA. Turning to the authors' computational methods: The number of nucleated cells in each sample was estimated by amplification of reference gene primers within the assay. To quantify the absolute abundance of each unique TCRbeta CDR3 rearrangement, sequence reads were collapsed and filtered. Productive Simpson clonality was computed per sample as the square root of Simpson's diversity index over productive rearrangements. TCRdb holds this immuneACCESS table with in-frame rearrangements only. Some clones are missing; in checked studies, unresolved V genes explain under half, and the rest has no known cause. V, J and clone size are taken as reported in that table, and D and trimming were inferred from the DNA itself. The sample table holds under 250,000 clones, of which around 88% were seen once. About 1.3% of the sample goes to the ten largest clones.

CDR1 and CDR2 are read off the germline V gene (reference sequence) as LNHDA and SQIVND. V lost 4 bases and J lost 7 bases; the stretch between them is 19 bases long. Inclusive of the bounding cysteine and phenylalanine, the CDR3 is 15 residues long. Of the read, only the CDR3 DNA is kept; its 45 bases are in frame from base 1. As concerns this clone: No antigen is known for it. Nothing much larger sits one base from this clone, and base qualities are not available.

The V and J genes are TRBV19 and TRBJ1-2; TRBD1 is possibly the D segment (5 matching bases). This receptor was obtained from an elderly man with acute or convalescent COVID-19. The sequenced material came from peripheral blood. The DNA sequence is TGTGCCAGTAGTACCCTCCGTGGGAGGGGAGGTGGCTACACCTTC. Its protein reads: CASSTLRGRGGGYTF.